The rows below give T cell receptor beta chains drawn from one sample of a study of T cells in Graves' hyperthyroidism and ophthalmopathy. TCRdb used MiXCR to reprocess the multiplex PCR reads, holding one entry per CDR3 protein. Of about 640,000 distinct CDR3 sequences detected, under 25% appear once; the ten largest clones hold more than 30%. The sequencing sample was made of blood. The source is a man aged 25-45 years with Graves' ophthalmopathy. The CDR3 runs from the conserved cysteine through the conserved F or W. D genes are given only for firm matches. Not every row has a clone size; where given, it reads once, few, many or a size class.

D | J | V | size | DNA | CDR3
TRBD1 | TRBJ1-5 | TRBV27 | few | TGTGCCAGCAGTTTAGCGGGACAGAAGGGTCAGCCCCAGCATTTT | CASSLAGQKGQPQHF
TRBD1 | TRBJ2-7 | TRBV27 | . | TGTGCCAGCGGAGACAGGGGTCCAAACGAGCAGTACTTC | CASGDRGPNEQYF
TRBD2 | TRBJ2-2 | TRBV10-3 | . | TGTGCCACTCGGGGGGGGGCGCCGACCGGGGAGCTGTTTTTT | CATRGGAPTGELFF
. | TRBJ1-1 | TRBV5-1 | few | TGCGCCAGCATGAGCCAGAACACTGAAGCTTTCTTT | CASMSQNTEAFF
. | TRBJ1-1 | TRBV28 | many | TGTGCCAGCAGTTTTGCCACAGGGAGGAACACTGAAGCTTTCTTT | CASSFATGRNTEAFF
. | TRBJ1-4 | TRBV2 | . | TGTGCCAGCAGTGAAGCCGCGACCCGGCCGACTAATGAAAAACTGTTTTTT | CASSEAATRPTNEKLFF
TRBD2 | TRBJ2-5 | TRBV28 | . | TGTGCCAGCAGCGAGAGCGGGAGACAAGAGACCCAGTACTTC | CASSESGRQETQYF
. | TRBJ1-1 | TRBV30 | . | TGTGCCTGGACGTGGGGCAAGACTGAAGCTTTCTTT | CAWTWGKTEAFF
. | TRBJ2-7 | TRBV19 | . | TGTGCCAGTAGTAAGGACACCTGGGCGGGAGAGCAGTACTTC | CASSKDTWAGEQYF
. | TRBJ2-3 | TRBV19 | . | TGTGCCAGTAGTCCCGTCCCACCAGTACCGAGACAGCCATCAGCGCCCACGCAGTATTTT | CASSPVPPVPRQPSAPTQYF
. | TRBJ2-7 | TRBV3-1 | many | TGTGCCAGCAGCCAAGGGCCAGGATACGAGCAGTACTTC | CASSQGPGYEQYF